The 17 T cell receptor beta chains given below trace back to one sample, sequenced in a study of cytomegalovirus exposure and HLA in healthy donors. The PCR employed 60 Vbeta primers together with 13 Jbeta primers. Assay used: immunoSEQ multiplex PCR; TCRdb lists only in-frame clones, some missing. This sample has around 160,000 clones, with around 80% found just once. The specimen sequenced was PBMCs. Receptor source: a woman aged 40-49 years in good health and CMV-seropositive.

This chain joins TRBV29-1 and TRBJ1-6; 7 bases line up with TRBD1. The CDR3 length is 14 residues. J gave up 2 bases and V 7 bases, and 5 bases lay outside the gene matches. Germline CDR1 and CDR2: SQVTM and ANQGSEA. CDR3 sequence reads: CSAQTGTYNSPLHF. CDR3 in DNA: TGCAGCGCCCAGACAGGGACCTATAATTCACCCCTCCACTTT.

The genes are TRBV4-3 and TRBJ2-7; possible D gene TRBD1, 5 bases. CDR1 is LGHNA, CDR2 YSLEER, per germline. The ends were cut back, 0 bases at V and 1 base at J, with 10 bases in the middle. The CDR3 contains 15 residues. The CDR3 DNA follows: TGCGCCAGCAGCCAAGACCACGGACAATCCTACGAGCAGTACTTC. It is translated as CASSQDHGQSYEQYF.

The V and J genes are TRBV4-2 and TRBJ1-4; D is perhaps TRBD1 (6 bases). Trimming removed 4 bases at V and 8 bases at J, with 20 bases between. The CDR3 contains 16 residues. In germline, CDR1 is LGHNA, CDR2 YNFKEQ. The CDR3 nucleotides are TGTGCCAGCAGCCGATCGACAGGAGCGAGCACCGAAAAACTGTTTTTT. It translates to CASSRSTGASTEKLFF.

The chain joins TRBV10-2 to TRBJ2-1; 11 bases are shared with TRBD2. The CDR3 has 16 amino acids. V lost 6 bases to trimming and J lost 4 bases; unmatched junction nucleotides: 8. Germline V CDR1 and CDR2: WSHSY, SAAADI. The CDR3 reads CASSPPTSGAYNEQFF. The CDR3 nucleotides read TGCGCCAGCAGCCCCCCGACTAGCGGGGCATACAATGAGCAGTTCTTC.

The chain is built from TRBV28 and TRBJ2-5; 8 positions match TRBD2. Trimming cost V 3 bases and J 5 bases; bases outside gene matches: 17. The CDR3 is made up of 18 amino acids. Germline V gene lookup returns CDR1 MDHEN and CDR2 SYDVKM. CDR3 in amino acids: CASSFQAGGGRAMETQYF. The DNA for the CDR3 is TGTGCCAGCAGTTTTCAAGCGGGCGGGGGGAGGGCCATGGAGACCCAGTACTTC.

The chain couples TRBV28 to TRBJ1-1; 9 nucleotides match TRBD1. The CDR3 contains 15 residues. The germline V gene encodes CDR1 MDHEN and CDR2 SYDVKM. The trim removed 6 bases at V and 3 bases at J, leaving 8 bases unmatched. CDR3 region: CASSTGGQRDTEAFF. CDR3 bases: TGTGCCAGCAGCACAGGGGGCCAGAGGGACACTGAAGCTTTCTTT.

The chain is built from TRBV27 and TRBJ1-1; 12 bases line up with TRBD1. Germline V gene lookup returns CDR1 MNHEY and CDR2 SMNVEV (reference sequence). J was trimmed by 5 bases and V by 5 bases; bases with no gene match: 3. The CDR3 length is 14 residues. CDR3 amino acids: CASSRDRGRTEAFF. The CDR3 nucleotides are TGTGCCAGCAGTCGGGACAGGGGGCGGACTGAAGCTTTCTTT.

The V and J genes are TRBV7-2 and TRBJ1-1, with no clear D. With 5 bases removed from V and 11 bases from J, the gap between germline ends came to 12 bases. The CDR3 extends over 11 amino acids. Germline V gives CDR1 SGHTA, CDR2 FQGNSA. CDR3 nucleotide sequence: TGTGCCAGCAGCATGGGAGGGTGGGCTTTCTTT. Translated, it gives CASSMGGWAFF.

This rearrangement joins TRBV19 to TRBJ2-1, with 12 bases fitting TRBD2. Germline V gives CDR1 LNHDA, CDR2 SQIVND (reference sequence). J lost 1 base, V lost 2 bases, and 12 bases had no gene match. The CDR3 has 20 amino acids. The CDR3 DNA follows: TGTGCCAGTAGTATATCTTCGGCGAGGACTAGCGGGATTTCCTACAATGAGCAGTTCTTC. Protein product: CASSISSARTSGISYNEQFF.

The CDR3 reads CATSPASGEIYGYTF. CDR3 in DNA: TGTGCCACCAGCCCGGCAAGCGGCGAAATCTATGGCTACACCTTC. The J gene is TRBJ1-2, the V gene TRBV15; D call uncertain. Germline V gives CDR1 LNHNV, CDR2 YYDKDF (reference sequence). The CDR3 sequence is 15 residues long. Trimming left V 5 bases short and J 4 bases short, with 17 bases between.

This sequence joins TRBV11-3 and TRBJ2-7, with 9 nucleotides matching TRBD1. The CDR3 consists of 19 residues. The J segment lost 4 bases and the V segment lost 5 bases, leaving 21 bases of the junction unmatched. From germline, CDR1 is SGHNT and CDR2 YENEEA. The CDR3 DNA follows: TGTGCCAGCAGCGAGCCCGAACCCACAGGGGGCCCTCCTCTTTACGAGCAGTACTTC. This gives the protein CASSEPEPTGGPPLYEQYF.

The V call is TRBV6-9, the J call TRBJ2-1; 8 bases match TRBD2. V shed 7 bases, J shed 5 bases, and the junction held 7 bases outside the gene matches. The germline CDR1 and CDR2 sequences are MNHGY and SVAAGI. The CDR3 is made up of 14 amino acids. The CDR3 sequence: CASTLTSADNEQFF. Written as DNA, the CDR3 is TGTGCCAGCACCCTGACTAGCGCAGACAATGAGCAGTTCTTC.

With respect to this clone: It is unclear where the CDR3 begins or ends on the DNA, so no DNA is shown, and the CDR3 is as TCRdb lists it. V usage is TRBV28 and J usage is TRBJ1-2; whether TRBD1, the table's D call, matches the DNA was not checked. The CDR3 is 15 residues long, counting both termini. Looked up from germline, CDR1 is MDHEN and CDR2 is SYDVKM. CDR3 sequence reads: CASSLFGPGDYGYTF.

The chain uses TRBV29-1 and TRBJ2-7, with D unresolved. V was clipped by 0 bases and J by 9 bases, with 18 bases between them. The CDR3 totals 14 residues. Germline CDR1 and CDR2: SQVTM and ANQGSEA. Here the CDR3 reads CSVEDQVLGYRQYF. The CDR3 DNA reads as TGCAGCGTTGAAGATCAGGTGTTGGGCTATCGGCAGTACTTC.

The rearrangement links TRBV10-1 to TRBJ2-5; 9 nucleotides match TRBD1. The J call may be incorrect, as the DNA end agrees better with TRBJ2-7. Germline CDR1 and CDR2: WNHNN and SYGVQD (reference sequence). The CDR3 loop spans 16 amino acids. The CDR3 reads CASSGCSWDRAYEQYF. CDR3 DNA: TGCGCCAGCAGTGGATGTTCCTGGGACAGGGCTTACGAGCAGTACTTC.

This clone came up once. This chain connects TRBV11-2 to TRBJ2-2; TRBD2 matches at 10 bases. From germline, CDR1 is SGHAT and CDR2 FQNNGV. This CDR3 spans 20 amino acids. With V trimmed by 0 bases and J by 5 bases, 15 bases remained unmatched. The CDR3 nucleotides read TGTGCCAGCAGCTTAGAACCACGGGGCCGGCTAGCGGGAGAAACCGGGGAGCTGTTTTTT. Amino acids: CASSLEPRGRLAGETGELFF.

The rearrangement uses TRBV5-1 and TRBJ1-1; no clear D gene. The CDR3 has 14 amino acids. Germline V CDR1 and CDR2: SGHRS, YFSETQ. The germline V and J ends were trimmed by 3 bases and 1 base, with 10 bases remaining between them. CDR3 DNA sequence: TGCGCCAGCAGCTCCGGACTGCAGAACACTGAAGCTTTCTTT. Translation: CASSSGLQNTEAFF.